Listed below are T cell receptor beta chains from one sample, sequenced in a study of T cells after yellow fever vaccination. TCRdb reprocessed the 5' RACE reads with MiXCR, giving one entry per CDR3 protein. This table holds roughly 350,000 distinct CDR3 sequences, over 3.5% found once. This specimen was PBMCs, taken 5 days after the yellow fever booster vaccination. The origin of the receptors is a man aged 18 to 30 who received the YFV17D yellow fever vaccine. Each CDR3 is given with its conserved first and last residue. The D gene is left open where the match is weak. The listing skips clone size in some rows; elsewhere it reads once, few, many or a size class.

J,size,D,V,DNA,CDR3
TRBJ2-5,few,TRBD2,TRBV9,TGTGCCAGCAGCGCTAGCGGGGGGGAGCAAGAGACCCAGTACTTC,CASSASGGEQETQYF
TRBJ1-2,few,-,TRBV12-3/TRBV12-4,TGTGCCAGCAGTTTTGGGCCAGAGGGCTACACCTTC,CASSFGPEGYTF
TRBJ2-6,few,-,TRBV4-2,TGTGCCAGCACTTACGGGGGAGGACAGGTAACCGGGGCCAACGTCCTGACTTTC,CASTYGGGQVTGANVLTF
TRBJ2-1,-,-,TRBV7-6,TGTGCCAGCAGCTTAGTCGTAGGGGCAGGGGCTACCTACAATGAGCAGTTCTTC,CASSLVVGAGATYNEQFF
TRBJ2-1,many,-,TRBV4-1,TGCGCCAGCAGCCAAGCCATGAACAATGAGCAGTTCTTC,CASSQAMNNEQFF
TRBJ2-1,few,TRBD2,TRBV4-3,TGCGCCAGCAGCCGAGCGGGGGGGCCGTCCTACAATGAGCAGTTCTTC,CASSRAGGPSYNEQFF
TRBJ2-4,many,-,TRBV6-5,TGTGCCAGCAGTCCCTTTTTGGGCAGGGAAGCCAAAAACATTCAGTACTTC,CASSPFLGREAKNIQYF
TRBJ1-6,-,-,TRBV27,TGTGCCAGCAGTTTAAAGCAGGGGATACATTCACCCCTCCACTTT,CASSLKQGIHSPLHF
TRBJ1-1,few,-,TRBV6-5,TGTGCCAGCAGTTACGCAGGGGCTCAAGCTTTCTTT,CASSYAGAQAFF
TRBJ1-5,-,TRBD1,TRBV20-1,TGCAGTGCTAGTCAGGGGGGCAATCAGCCCCAGCATTTT,CSASQGGNQPQHF
TRBJ2-3,-,TRBD2,TRBV5-1,TGCGCCAGCAGCCCGGGACTAGCGGTGGGAACAGATACGCAGTATTTT,CASSPGLAVGTDTQYF
TRBJ2-7,few,-,TRBV6-1,TGTGCCAGCAGGAAAGGTAGTTACGAGCAGTACTTC,CASRKGSYEQYF
TRBJ2-3,many,-,TRBV4-3,TGCGCCAGCAGCCAAGACTTACCTGGAGGGGGCACAGATACGCAGTATTTT,CASSQDLPGGGTDTQYF
TRBJ2-7,few,-,TRBV7-9,TGTGCCAGCAGTCACTTCGGGGGTTCTACCTACGAGCAGTACTTC,CASSHFGGSTYEQYF
TRBJ1-3,many,-,TRBV7-2,TGTGCCAGCAGCTTATATGTACAGGGCGGAAACACCATATATTTT,CASSLYVQGGNTIYF
TRBJ2-7,few,-,TRBV2,TGTGCCAGCAGTGAAGACCAGAACAGGCAGTACTTC,CASSEDQNRQYF
TRBJ1-4,-,-,TRBV29-1,TGCAGCGCCAGGGTCATTGAGGAAAAACTGTTTTTT,CSARVIEEKLFF
TRBJ2-1,few,TRBD2,TRBV14,TGTGCCAGCAGCCCCCTCTTGACTAGCGGGGGGACGGGAAGCTCCTACAATGAGCAGTTCTTC,CASSPLLTSGGTGSSYNEQFF
TRBJ1-4,few,-,TRBV4-1,TGCGCCAGCAGCCAAGATGGCAGCCCTTTCGATGAAAAACTGTTTTTT,CASSQDGSPFDEKLFF
TRBJ2-2,few,-,TRBV7-2,TGTGCCAGCAGCTACCGGGACGGCCTAGGGGAGCTGTTTTTT,CASSYRDGLGELFF
TRBJ1-6,many,TRBD1,TRBV7-2,TGTGCCAGCAGCTTAGGGGGGACAGAGAATTCACCCCTCCACTTT,CASSLGGTENSPLHF
TRBJ2-5,few,-,TRBV5-1,TGCGCCAGCAGCTTGGATGTGGGCCGGCAAGAGACCCAGTACTTC,CASSLDVGRQETQYF
TRBJ2-4,few,-,TRBV5-1,TGCGCCAGCAGCTTCGTTGCGGGGTTAGCCAAAAACATTCAGTACTTC,CASSFVAGLAKNIQYF
TRBJ2-3,many,TRBD1,TRBV27,TGTGCCAGCAGTTTAGAGGGGGCCGGCACAGATACGCAGTATTTT,CASSLEGAGTDTQYF
TRBJ2-1,many,TRBD2,TRBV27,TGTGCCAGCTCCCCCGGGGGGTTATACAATGAGCAGTTCTTC,CASSPGGLYNEQFF
TRBJ2-1,few,TRBD2,TRBV28,TGTGCCACCCTCCCTATAGCGGGGGGTATGTGGAATGAGCAGTTCTTC,CATLPIAGGMWNEQFF
TRBJ2-6,-,TRBD1,TRBV3-1,TGTGCCAGCAGCCAAGAATGGGACAGGACTCTCTTGTCCTCTGGGGCCAACGTCCTGACTTTC,CASSQEWDRTLLSSGANVLTF
TRBJ2-1,many,TRBD2,TRBV29-1,TGCAGCGTTGAATCCCAGAGCGGGGGCCCAGGCAATGAGCAGTTCTTC,CSVESQSGGPGNEQFF
TRBJ2-5,few,TRBD1,TRBV4-1,TGCGCCAGCAGCCAACCCTGGGACAGGGAGAGGGAGACCCAGTACTTC,CASSQPWDRERETQYF
TRBJ1-2,-,TRBD1,TRBV7-9,TGTGCCAGCAGCGCGGGACAGGGAATCTATGGCTACACCTTC,CASSAGQGIYGYTF
TRBJ1-1,-,-,TRBV18,TGTGCCAGCTCCCGCGAGTTGAACACTGAAGCTTTCTTT,CASSRELNTEAFF
TRBJ1-6,few,-,TRBV6-5,TGTGCCAGCAGTTCGACCCCCAAGAATTCACCCCTCCACTTT,CASSSTPKNSPLHF
TRBJ2-7,-,-,TRBV7-9,TGTGCCAGCAGCTCGTGGCTTGGGGACAAAGCCTACGAGCAGTACTTC,CASSSWLGDKAYEQYF
TRBJ2-2,few,-,TRBV5-5,TGTGCCAGCAGCAGAGGGACGGCTAACACCGGGGAGCTGTTTTTT,CASSRGTANTGELFF
TRBJ1-6,many,TRBD1,TRBV20-1,TGCAGTGCTAGAGATTCGCGACAGGGGGATTCACCCCTCCACTTT,CSARDSRQGDSPLHF
TRBJ1-5,many,TRBD1,TRBV5-1,TGCGCCAGCAGCTTGGTCGACAGGGCTCAGCCCCAGCATTTT,CASSLVDRAQPQHF
TRBJ2-5,many,-,TRBV20-1,TGCAGTGGGGGACATGGGACGTCGGTGACCCAGTACTTC,CSGGHGTSVTQYF
TRBJ2-3,few,TRBD1,TRBV7-2,TGTGCCAGCAGCGGGGGACAGGAGGGAAGAGATACGCAGTATTTT,CASSGGQEGRDTQYF
TRBJ2-3,few,TRBD2,TRBV5-4,TGTGCCAGCAGCCGACTAGCGGGGGGAAACACAGATACGCAGTATTTT,CASSRLAGGNTDTQYF
TRBJ2-1,many,-,TRBV5-1,TGCGCCAGCAGCTTGGAGGGGCAGGGATCGGATGAGCAGTTCTTC,CASSLEGQGSDEQFF
TRBJ2-1,-,-,TRBV6-5,TGTGCCAGCAGTTCTGGGGACACGCCTGAGCAGTTCTTC,CASSSGDTPEQFF
TRBJ1-5,-,-,TRBV6-2/TRBV6-3,TGTGCCAGCAGAACCGCGGTCTTAAGGGATCAGCCCCAGCATTTT,CASRTAVLRDQPQHF
TRBJ1-2,few,-,TRBV29-1,TGCAGCATCCGGACAAGGGTTAACTATGGCTACACCTTC,CSIRTRVNYGYTF
TRBJ1-1,-,-,TRBV11-2,TGTGCCAGCAGCATCGGGAAGGGGTTGGTCACTGAAGCTTTCTTT,CASSIGKGLVTEAFF
TRBJ1-6,-,-,TRBV7-9,TGTGCCAGCAGTCATAGCCCGGACCATTCACCCCTCCACTTT,CASSHSPDHSPLHF
TRBJ2-4,many,-,TRBV20-1,TGCAGTGCTAGGGACTACACAAACATTCAGTACTTC,CSARDYTNIQYF
TRBJ2-5,few,-,TRBV7-9,TGTGCCAGCGGGAGGGAGACCCAGTACTTC,CASGRETQYF
TRBJ1-5,-,-,TRBV28,TGTGCCAGCAGTTCGGGTTCCGGGGGAGGAAATCAGCCCCAGCATTTT,CASSSGSGGGNQPQHF
TRBJ1-1,-,-,TRBV4-3,TGCGCCAGCAGCCAAGAACCCCCAGACCGGGGGACTGAAGCTTTCTTT,CASSQEPPDRGTEAFF
TRBJ2-4,-,-,TRBV10-3,TGTGCCATCAGTGACTCTGACGGCAAAAACATTCAGTACTTC,CAISDSDGKNIQYF
TRBJ1-3,few,TRBD1,TRBV18,TGTGCCAGCTCAGGAGACAGGGGCGACCGTATATATTTT,CASSGDRGDRIYF
TRBJ2-2,few,-,TRBV20-1,TGCAGTGCTAGAGATAAGGGCTACTTCACCGGGGAGCTGTTTTTT,CSARDKGYFTGELFF